The entry that follows covers one T cell receptor (beta chain) sequence. V lost 3 bases and J 5 bases, leaving 11 bases between the germline ends. The CDR3 loop spans 13 amino acids. Germline V gene sequence: CDR1 DFQATT, CDR2 SNEGSKA (reference sequence). Authors' analysis steps: Nucleated cell number was recorded as an estimate derived from reference gene primer amplification. Libraries were prepared by immunoSEQ multiplex PCR; TCRdb keeps only in-frame clonotypes and omits some of them. That table furnishes V, J and clone size, whereas the DNA furnished D and trimming. The sample consists of more than 50,000 clones, approximately 90% of them appearing once. This sample was included in a study of blood T cell repertoires in COVID-19. The overall study: The United States, Italy and Spain were the sources of the acute and convalescent COVID-19 samples. Sample material is recorded as cDNA or gDNA derived from T cells, B-cell-depleted T cells, or PBMCs.

The sample was peripheral blood. This chain links TRBV20-1 with TRBJ1-3; no clear D. The receptor was isolated from a human donor in a cohort sampled during active COVID-19. Written as DNA, the CDR3 is TGCAGTGCTAGTAGACACCTTAGAAACACCATATATTTT. This gives the protein CSASRHLRNTIYF.